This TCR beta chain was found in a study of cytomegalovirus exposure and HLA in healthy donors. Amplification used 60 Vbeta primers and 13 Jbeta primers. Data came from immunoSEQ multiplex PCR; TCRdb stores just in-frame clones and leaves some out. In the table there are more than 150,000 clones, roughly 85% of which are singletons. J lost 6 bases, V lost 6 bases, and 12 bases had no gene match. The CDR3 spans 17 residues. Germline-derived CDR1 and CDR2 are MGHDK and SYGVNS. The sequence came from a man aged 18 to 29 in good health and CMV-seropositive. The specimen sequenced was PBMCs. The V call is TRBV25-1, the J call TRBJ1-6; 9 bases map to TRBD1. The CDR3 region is CASRIGRGTGLNSPLHF. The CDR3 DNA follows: TGTGCCAGCAGGATTGGGCGGGGGACAGGGCTTAATTCACCCCTCCACTTT.